This T cell receptor beta chain originates from a study of blood T cell repertoires in COVID-19. Study at large: The United States, Italy and Spain were the sources of the acute and convalescent COVID-19 samples.

The protocol was immunoSEQ multiplex PCR, while the TCRdb copy is restricted to in-frame clones and leaves out a portion. The profile covers 270,000 or so clones, with 83% appearing a single time and roughly 10% taken by the ten largest. The germline V gene encodes CDR1 SGHRS and CDR2 YFSETQ. This CDR3 has 16 amino acids. Trimming cost V 4 bases and J 4 bases; bases outside gene matches: 8. This TCR derives from a woman aged 50 to 65 who had recovered from COVID-19. The rearrangement uses TRBV5-1 and TRBJ2-2; TRBD1 agrees at 9 bases. What was sequenced was peripheral blood. The CDR3 DNA reads TGCGCCAGCAGCGCAAACAGGGGGCTCGGCACCGGGGAGCTGTTTTTT. Its protein is CASSANRGLGTGELFF.